This is a list of T cell receptor beta chains from one sample in a study of cytomegalovirus exposure and HLA in healthy donors. Some clones are missing from TCRdb's copy, which holds only in-frame ones; the method was immunoSEQ multiplex PCR. The sample holds roughly 100,000 clones; 79% are singletons and the top ten take about 3.1%. The specimen sequenced was PBMCs. The receptors derive from a male donor in good health and CMV-seropositive. Each CDR3 is given with its conserved first and last residue. D genes are given only for firm matches. Size values are once, few and many counts, or a class for expanded clones, and some rows have none.

TGCGCCAGCAGTGGAGGGGACAGCTCCTACAATGAGCAGTTCTTC,CASSGGDSSYNEQFF,TRBJ2-1,-,-,TRBV5-1
TGTGCCAGCAGCTTGGACAGGGATGGCTACACCTTC,CASSLDRDGYTF,TRBJ1-2,-,-,TRBV5-4
TGTGCCAGCAGTGATTCGGGACAGCCGAACACTGAAGCTTTCTTT,CASSDSGQPNTEAFF,TRBJ1-1,TRBD1,-,TRBV6-1
TGTGCCAGCACGACCGGCAGGGTTGCCCAAGAAAAACTGTTTTTT,CASTTGRVAQEKLFF,TRBJ1-4,-,few,TRBV5-6
TGTGCCAGCAGCCCCGGACAGGCCTCTAATCAGCCCCAGCATTTT,CASSPGQASNQPQHF,TRBJ1-5,TRBD1,-,TRBV6-5
TGTGCCAGCTCACCTTACATAGACAGGGACGAGCAGTACTTC,CASSPYIDRDEQYF,TRBJ2-7,TRBD1,-,TRBV18
TGCAGCGTTGACAGGGGTAATGAAAAACTGTTTTTT,CSVDRGNEKLFF,TRBJ1-4,-,-,TRBV29-1
TGTGCCAGCAGCCCCTTAGCGGGGGGTTTCAATGAGCAGTTCTTC,CASSPLAGGFNEQFF,TRBJ2-1,TRBD2,-,TRBV11-1
TGTGCCTGGAGTACGGACAGTTATCAGCCCCAGCATTTT,CAWSTDSYQPQHF,TRBJ1-5,-,-,TRBV30
TGCGCCAGCAGCCAAGGGGCCTCTCCCTTCGTGGGAAACACCATATATTTT,CASSQGASPFVGNTIYF,TRBJ1-3,-,-,TRBV4-1
TGCGCCAGCAGCCAAGACCCGGGAGTGGACTATGGCTACACCTTC,CASSQDPGVDYGYTF,TRBJ1-2,-,-,TRBV4-1
TGTGCCAGCAGTCCACGGACAGGTGGGGACAATCAGCCCCAGCATTTT,CASSPRTGGDNQPQHF,TRBJ1-5,TRBD1,-,TRBV28
TGTGCCAGCAGCTTGCAATTCTTCGGTCAGCCCCAGCATTTT,CASSLQFFGQPQHF,TRBJ1-5,-,-,TRBV7-2
TGTGCCAGCAGCTTAGTATCGACAGGGGGCTACTATGGCTACACCTTC,CASSLVSTGGYYGYTF,TRBJ1-2,TRBD1,-,TRBV7-9